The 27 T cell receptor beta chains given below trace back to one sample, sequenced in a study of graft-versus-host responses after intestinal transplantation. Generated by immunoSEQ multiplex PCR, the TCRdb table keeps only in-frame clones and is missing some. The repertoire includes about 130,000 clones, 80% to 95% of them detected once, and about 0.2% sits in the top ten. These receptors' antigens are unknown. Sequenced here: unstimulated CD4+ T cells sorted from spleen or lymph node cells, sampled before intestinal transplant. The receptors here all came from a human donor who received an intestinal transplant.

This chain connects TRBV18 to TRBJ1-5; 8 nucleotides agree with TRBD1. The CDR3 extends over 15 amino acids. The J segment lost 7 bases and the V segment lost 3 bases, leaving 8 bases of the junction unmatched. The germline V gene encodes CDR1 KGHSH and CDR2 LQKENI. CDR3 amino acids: CASSPPGQGGQPQHF. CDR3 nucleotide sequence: TGTGCCAGCTCACCTCCTGGACAGGGCGGCCAGCCCCAGCATTTT.

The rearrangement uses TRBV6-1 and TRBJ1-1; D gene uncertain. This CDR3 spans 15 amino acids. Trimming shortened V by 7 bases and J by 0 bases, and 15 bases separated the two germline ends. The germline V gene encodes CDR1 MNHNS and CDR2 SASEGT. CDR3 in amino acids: CASNQEGRMNTEAFF. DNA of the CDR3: TGTGCCAGCAACCAAGAAGGCAGAATGAACACTGAAGCTTTCTTT.

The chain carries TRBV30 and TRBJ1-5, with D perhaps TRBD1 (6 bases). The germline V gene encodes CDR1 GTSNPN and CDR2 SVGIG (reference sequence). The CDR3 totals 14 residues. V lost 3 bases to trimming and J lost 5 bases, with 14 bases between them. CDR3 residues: CAWRGAGVDQPQHF. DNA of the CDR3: TGTGCCTGGAGGGGGGCAGGGGTAGATCAGCCCCAGCATTTT.

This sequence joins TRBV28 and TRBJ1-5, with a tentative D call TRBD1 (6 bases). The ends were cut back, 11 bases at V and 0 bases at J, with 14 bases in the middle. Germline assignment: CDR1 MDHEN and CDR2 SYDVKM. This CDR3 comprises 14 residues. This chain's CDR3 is CAGGHRLSNQPQHF. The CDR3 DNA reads TGTGCCGGGGGACACAGACTTAGCAATCAGCCCCAGCATTTT.

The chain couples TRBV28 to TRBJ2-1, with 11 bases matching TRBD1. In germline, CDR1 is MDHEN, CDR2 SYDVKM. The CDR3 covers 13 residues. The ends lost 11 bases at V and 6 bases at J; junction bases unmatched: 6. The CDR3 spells CAVGGTGGNEQFF. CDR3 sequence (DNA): TGTGCCGTCGGGGGGACAGGGGGCAATGAGCAGTTCTTC.

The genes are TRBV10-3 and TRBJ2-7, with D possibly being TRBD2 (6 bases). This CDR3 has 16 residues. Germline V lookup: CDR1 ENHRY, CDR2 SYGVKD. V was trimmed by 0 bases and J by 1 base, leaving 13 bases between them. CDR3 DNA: TGTGCCATCAGTGAGTCCGCTAGGGGAGGTTCCTACGAGCAGTACTTC. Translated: CAISESARGGSYEQYF.

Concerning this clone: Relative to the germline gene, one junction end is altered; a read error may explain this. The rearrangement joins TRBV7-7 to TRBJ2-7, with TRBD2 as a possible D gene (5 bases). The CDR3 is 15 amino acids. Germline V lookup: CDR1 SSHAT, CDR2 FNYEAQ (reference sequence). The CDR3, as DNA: TGTGCTAGCAGCCTGGGCCGGGGAAGCTCCTACGAGCAGTACTTC. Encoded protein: CASSLGRGSSYEQYF.

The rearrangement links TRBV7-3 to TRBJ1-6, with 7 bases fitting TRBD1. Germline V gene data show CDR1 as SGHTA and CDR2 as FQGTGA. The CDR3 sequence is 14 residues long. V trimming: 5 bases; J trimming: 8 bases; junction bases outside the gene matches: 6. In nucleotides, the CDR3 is TGTGCCAGCAGCCCGGCAGGGGGGGATTCACCCCTCCACTTT. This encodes CASSPAGGDSPLHF.

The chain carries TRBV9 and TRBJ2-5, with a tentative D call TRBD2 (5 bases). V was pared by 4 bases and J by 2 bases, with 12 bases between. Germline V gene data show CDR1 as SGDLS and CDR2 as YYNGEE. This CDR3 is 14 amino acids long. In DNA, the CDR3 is TGTGCCAGCAGCCATAGCGCGGTTCAAGAGACCCAGTACTTC. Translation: CASSHSAVQETQYF.

As DNA, the CDR3 is TGTGCCAGCTCAGGCTTTGTGATGACGGAACTGTTTTTT. Its translation: CASSGFVMTELFF. The chain couples TRBV19 to TRBJ1-4; D unresolved. The germline CDR1 and CDR2 sequences are LNHDA and SQIVND (reference sequence). This CDR3 contains 13 residues. Trimming cost V 9 bases and J 12 bases, with 20 bases left between them.

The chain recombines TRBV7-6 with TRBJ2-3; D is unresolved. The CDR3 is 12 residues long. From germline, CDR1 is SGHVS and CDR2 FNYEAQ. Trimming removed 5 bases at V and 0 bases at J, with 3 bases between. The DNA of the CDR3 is TGTGCCAGCAGCCGCAGCACAGATACGCAGTATTTT. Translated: CASSRSTDTQYF.

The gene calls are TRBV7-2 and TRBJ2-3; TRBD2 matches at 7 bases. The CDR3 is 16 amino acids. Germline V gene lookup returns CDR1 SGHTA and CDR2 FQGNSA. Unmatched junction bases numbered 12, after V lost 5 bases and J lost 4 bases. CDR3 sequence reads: CASSVRAGAGADTQYF. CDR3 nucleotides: TGTGCCAGCAGCGTTAGGGCGGGAGCCGGGGCAGATACGCAGTATTTT.

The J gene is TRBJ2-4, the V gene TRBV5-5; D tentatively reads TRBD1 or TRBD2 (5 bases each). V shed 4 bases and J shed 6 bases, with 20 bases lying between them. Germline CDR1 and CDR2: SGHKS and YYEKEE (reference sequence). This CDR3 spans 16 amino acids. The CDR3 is CASSPGPERVLNIQYF. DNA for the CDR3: TGTGCCAGCAGCCCGGGGCCAGAGAGGGTATTAAACATTCAGTACTTC.

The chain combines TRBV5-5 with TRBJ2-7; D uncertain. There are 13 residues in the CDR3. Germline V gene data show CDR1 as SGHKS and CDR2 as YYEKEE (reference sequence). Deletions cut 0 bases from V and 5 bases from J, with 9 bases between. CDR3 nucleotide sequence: TGTGCCAGCAGCTTGGAATTCGGAGACGAGCAGTACTTC. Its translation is CASSLEFGDEQYF.

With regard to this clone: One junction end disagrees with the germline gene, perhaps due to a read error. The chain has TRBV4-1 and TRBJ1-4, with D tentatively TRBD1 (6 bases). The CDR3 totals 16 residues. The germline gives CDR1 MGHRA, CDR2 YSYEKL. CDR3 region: CASSQAVGGVSEKLFF. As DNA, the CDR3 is TGCGCCAGCAGTCAAGCCGTGGGGGGCGTCTCGGAAAAACTGTTTTTT.

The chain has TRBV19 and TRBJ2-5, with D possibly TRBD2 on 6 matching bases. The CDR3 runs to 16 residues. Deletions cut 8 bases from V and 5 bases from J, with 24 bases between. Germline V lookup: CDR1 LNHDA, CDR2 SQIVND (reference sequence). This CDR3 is CASVGPNRDAGETQYF. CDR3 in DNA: TGTGCCAGTGTAGGACCTAACCGGGACGCGGGGGAGACCCAGTACTTC.

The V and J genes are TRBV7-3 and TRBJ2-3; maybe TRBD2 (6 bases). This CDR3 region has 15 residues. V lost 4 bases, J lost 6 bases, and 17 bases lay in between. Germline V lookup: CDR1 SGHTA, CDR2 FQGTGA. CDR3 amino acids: CASSSGTRGTDTQYF. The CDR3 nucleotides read TGTGCCAGCAGCTCAGGCACCCGGGGGACGGATACGCAGTATTTT.

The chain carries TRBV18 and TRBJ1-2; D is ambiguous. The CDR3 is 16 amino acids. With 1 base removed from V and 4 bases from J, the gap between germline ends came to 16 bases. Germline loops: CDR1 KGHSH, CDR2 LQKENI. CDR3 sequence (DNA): TGTGCCAGCTCACCACTTGAGTCCTCGATCTTCTATGGCTACACCTTC. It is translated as CASSPLESSIFYGYTF.

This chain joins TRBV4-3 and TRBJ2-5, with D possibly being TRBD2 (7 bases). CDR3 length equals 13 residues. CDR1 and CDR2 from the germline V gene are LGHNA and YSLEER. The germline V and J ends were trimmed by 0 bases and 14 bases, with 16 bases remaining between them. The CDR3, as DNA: TGCGCCAGCAGCCAAGATGAGAGGGGGGGACGCTACTTC. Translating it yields CASSQDERGGRYF.

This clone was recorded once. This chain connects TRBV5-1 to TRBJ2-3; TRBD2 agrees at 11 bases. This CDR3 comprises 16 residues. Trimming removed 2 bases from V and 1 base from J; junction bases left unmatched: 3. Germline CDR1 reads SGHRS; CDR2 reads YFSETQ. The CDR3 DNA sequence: TGCGCCAGCAGCTTACTAGCGGGAGAGGGCACAGATACGCAGTATTTT. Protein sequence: CASSLLAGEGTDTQYF.

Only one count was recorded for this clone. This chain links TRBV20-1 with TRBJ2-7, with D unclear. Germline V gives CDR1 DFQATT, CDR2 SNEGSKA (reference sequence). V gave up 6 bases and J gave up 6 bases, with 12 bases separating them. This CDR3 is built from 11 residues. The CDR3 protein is CSAPRAFEQYF. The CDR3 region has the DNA TGCAGTGCCCCTAGGGCCTTCGAGCAGTACTTC.

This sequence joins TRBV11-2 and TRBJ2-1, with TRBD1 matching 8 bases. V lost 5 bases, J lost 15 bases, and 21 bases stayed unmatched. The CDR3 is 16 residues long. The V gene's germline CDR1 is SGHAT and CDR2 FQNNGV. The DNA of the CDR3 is TGTGCCAGCAGCCCTACCCCTTTTGGACAGGGCGAAGGCGGGTTCTTC. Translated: CASSPTPFGQGEGGFF.

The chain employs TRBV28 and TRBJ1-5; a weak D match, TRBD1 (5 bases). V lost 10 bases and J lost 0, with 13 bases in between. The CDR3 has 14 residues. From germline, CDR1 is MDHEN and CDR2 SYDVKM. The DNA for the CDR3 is TGTGCCACTGACAGAACGAATAGCAATCAGCCCCAGCATTTT. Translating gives CATDRTNSNQPQHF.

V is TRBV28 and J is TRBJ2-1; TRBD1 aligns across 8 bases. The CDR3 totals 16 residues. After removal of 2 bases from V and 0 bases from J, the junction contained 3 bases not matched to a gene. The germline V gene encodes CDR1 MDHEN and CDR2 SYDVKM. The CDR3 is CASSLGQGFSYNEQFF. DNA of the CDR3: TGTGCCAGCAGTTTAGGACAGGGATTCTCCTACAATGAGCAGTTCTTC.

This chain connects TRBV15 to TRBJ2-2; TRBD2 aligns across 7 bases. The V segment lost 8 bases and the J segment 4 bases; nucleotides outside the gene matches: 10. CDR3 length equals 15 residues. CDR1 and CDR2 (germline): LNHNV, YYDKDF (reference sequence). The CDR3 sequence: CATGAGRRVTGELFF. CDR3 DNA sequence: TGTGCCACCGGCGCCGGGAGGAGGGTCACCGGGGAGCTGTTTTTT.

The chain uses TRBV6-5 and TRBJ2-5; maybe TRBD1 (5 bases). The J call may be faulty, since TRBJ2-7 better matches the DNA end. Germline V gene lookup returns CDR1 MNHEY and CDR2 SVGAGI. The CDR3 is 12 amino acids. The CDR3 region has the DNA TGTGCCAGCAGCCAGGGTGCTTACGAGCAGTACTTC. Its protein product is CASSQGAYEQYF.

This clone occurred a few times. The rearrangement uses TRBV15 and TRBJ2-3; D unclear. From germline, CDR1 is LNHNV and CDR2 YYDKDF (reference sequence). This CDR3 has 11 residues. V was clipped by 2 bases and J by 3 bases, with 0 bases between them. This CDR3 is CATSRTDTQYF. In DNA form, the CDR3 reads TGTGCCACCAGCAGAACAGATACGCAGTATTTT.